The rows below give T cell receptor beta chains drawn from one sample of a study of beta chain features in type 1 diabetes. The data were produced by immunoSEQ multiplex PCR, yet TCRdb's version contains in-frame clones alone and is incomplete. In the table there are some 160,000 clones, approximately 8.8% of which are singletons. The sequencing sample was made of central memory CD4+ T cells from blood. These receptors came from a woman in her 30s with type 1 diabetes. The CDR3 runs from the conserved cysteine through the conserved F or W. The D gene is left open where the match is weak. Clone size is not always given. Where it is, it says once, few, many or a class for expanded clones.

J,D,size,V,CDR3,DNA
TRBJ1-2,TRBD1,few,TRBV5-1,CASRPGTGAASNYGYTF,TGCGCCAGCAGACCCGGGACAGGAGCCGCCTCTAACTATGGCTACACCTTC
TRBJ2-2,TRBD2,few,TRBV7-9,CASSYGTSGSTGELFF,TGTGCCAGCAGCTATGGGACTAGCGGGAGCACCGGGGAGCTGTTTTTT
TRBJ2-1,.,.,TRBV19,CASSMTDSYNEQFF,TGTGCCAGTAGTATGACCGACAGCTACAATGAGCAGTTCTTC
TRBJ2-1,.,.,TRBV7-3,CASSLTRSVDEQFF,TGTGCCAGCAGCTTAACGCGTAGCGTGGATGAGCAGTTCTTC
TRBJ2-7,.,few,TRBV5-6,CASSPIQGGISNEQYF,TGTGCCAGCAGCCCGATTCAGGGCGGGATATCCAACGAGCAGTACTTC
TRBJ1-5,.,.,TRBV30,CAWSHGGRASNQPQHF,TGTGCCTGGAGTCACGGAGGTCGGGCGAGCAATCAGCCCCAGCATTTT
TRBJ2-1,TRBD1,few,TRBV19,CASSMRTGPYNEQFF,TGTGCCAGTTCGATGAGGACAGGGCCCTACAATGAGCAGTTCTTC
TRBJ2-2,.,.,TRBV5-1,CASSLWDSNTGELFF,TGCGCCAGCAGCTTGTGGGACTCGAACACCGGGGAGCTGTTTTTT
TRBJ1-1,.,few,TRBV7-2,CASSLVAGRGIEAFF,TGTGCCAGCAGCTTAGTGGCAGGCCGCGGGATTGAAGCTTTCTTT
TRBJ1-2,TRBD1,few,TRBV19,CASRTVRQGTYGYTF,TGTGCCAGTAGGACAGTACGACAGGGGACCTATGGCTACACCTTC
TRBJ1-4,.,.,TRBV29-1,CSVELNEKLFF,TGCAGCGTTGAGCTAAATGAAAAACTGTTTTTT
TRBJ2-1,TRBD1,.,TRBV28,CASSSTAGTGKMNEQFF,TGTGCCAGCAGTTCTACCGCCGGGACAGGGAAGATGAATGAGCAGTTCTTC
TRBJ1-1,TRBD1,many,TRBV7-8,CASSPTGPNTEAFF,TGTGCCAGCAGCCCGACAGGGCCGAACACTGAAGCTTTCTTT
TRBJ1-5,.,.,TRBV9,CASSAQPGSEPQHF,TGTGCCAGCAGCGCCCAACCGGGGAGTGAGCCCCAGCATTTT
TRBJ1-4,.,.,TRBV18,CASSPSIATNEKLFF,TGTGCCAGCTCACCCTCGATAGCAACTAATGAAAAACTGTTTTTT
TRBJ1-1,TRBD1,few,TRBV11-2,CASSLVTGGHTEAFF,TGTGCCAGCAGCTTAGTCACAGGGGGCCACACTGAAGCTTTCTTT
TRBJ2-1,TRBD2,.,TRBV27,CASSLYLAGISDEQFF,TGTGCCAGCAGTTTGTATCTAGCGGGAATTAGTGATGAGCAGTTCTTC
TRBJ2-7,.,few,TRBV5-4,CASSLNPGEQYF,TGTGCCAGCAGCTTGAACCCCGGCGAGCAGTACTTC
TRBJ1-1,TRBD1,.,TRBV7-9,CASSRKTGGSNTEAFF,TGTGCCAGCAGCAGAAAGACAGGGGGCTCTAACACTGAAGCTTTCTTT
TRBJ1-1,TRBD1,.,TRBV10-3,CAISTDRDTEAFF,TGTGCCATCAGTACGGACAGGGACACTGAAGCTTTCTTT
TRBJ2-7,TRBD1,few,TRBV27,CASWGQGSYEQYF,TGTGCCAGCTGGGGACAGGGGTCCTACGAGCAGTACTTC
TRBJ2-5,.,.,TRBV9,CASSVGMEEETQYF,TGTGCCAGCAGCGTAGGTATGGAGGAAGAGACCCAGTACTTC
TRBJ2-7,TRBD1,few,TRBV10-3,CAISGLRGGEGEQYF,TGTGCCATCAGTGGTCTTAGAGGGGGCGAAGGCGAGCAGTACTTC
TRBJ2-5,.,few,TRBV21-1,CASSKYRVDSQETQYF,TGTGCCAGCAGCAAATATCGCGTGGACAGCCAAGAGACCCAGTACTTC
TRBJ1-5,TRBD1,.,TRBV19,CASSTNFVGQGGGQPQHF,TGTGCCAGTAGTACGAATTTTGTGGGACAGGGAGGTGGTCAGCCCCAGCATTTT
TRBJ1-5,TRBD1,.,TRBV28,CASRWTGRDQPQHF,TGTGCCAGCAGATGGACAGGGCGCGACCAGCCCCAGCATTTT
TRBJ2-5,TRBD2,.,TRBV29-1,CSPREGETQYF,TGCAGCCCCCGGGAGGGGGAGACCCAGTACTTC
TRBJ1-2,.,.,TRBV30,CAWSAKDRYGYTF,TGTGCCTGGAGTGCTAAAGATCGCTATGGCTACACCTTC
TRBJ2-7,TRBD2,few,TRBV30,CAWSDHGGSGGEQYF,TGTGCCTGGAGTGATCATGGCGGGAGTGGGGGCGAGCAGTACTTC
TRBJ2-7,TRBD2,few,TRBV4-1,CASSQDGTSDYEQYF,TGCGCCAGCAGCCAAGATGGGACTAGCGACTACGAGCAGTACTTC
TRBJ1-1,.,few,TRBV30,CAWSVAGVGRSFF,TGTGCCTGGAGTGTCGCGGGTGTGGGGAGGTCTTTCTTT
TRBJ1-4,.,.,TRBV2,CASSEQVGRFNEKLFF,TGTGCCAGCAGTGAACAAGTCGGCAGGTTTAATGAAAAACTGTTTTTT
TRBJ2-3,.,.,TRBV11-3,CASSLEGATDTQYF,TGTGCCAGCAGCTTAGAGGGGGCCACAGATACGCAGTATTTT
TRBJ1-2,TRBD1,few,TRBV30,CARQGAPGYTF,TGTGCCCGACAGGGGGCCCCCGGCTACACCTTC
TRBJ2-5,.,.,TRBV5-6,CASSLEAGRLETQYF,TGTGCCAGCAGCTTGGAGGCAGGAAGGTTAGAGACCCAGTACTTC
TRBJ1-2,TRBD1,few,TRBV30,CATYRGAGYGYTF,TGTGCAACGTACAGGGGTGCTGGCTATGGCTACACCTTC
TRBJ1-2,.,.,TRBV19,CASSSPGGTNYGYTF,TGTGCCAGTAGTTCACCGGGGGGCACTAACTATGGCTACACCTTC
TRBJ1-1,TRBD1,few,TRBV18,CASSLADRGNTEAFF,TGTGCCAGCTCACTCGCGGACAGGGGGAACACTGAAGCTTTCTTT
TRBJ1-1,TRBD1,.,TRBV29-1,CSVHYRGINTEAFF,TGCAGCGTCCACTACAGGGGAATAAACACTGAAGCTTTCTTT
TRBJ1-2,.,few,TRBV6-6,CASTSGGRDGYTF,TGTGCCAGCACCTCCGGGGGGCGAGACGGCTACACCTTC
TRBJ2-6,TRBD2,.,TRBV10-1,CASSGGGSGANVLTF,TGCGCCAGCAGTGGGGGGGGCTCTGGGGCCAACGTCCTGACTTTC
TRBJ2-1,TRBD2,few,TRBV7-2,CASSLGGRASIEQFF,TGTGCCAGCAGCTTAGGGGGGAGGGCCAGTATTGAGCAGTTCTTC
TRBJ1-5,.,few,TRBV29-1,CSVGDQPQHF,TGCAGCGTTGGAGATCAGCCCCAGCATTTT
TRBJ2-1,.,.,TRBV21-1,CASSKKKGQYNEQFF,TGTGCCAGCAGCAAAAAAAAAGGACAGTACAATGAGCAGTTCTTC
TRBJ1-1,.,.,TRBV14,CASSQGHSFVTEAFF,TGTGCCAGCAGCCAGGGGCACAGTTTTGTCACTGAAGCTTTCTTT
TRBJ2-2,.,.,TRBV5-4,CASSQDLTVTGELFF,TGTGCCAGCAGCCAAGATCTGACAGTCACCGGGGAGCTGTTTTTT
TRBJ2-7,TRBD2,few,TRBV6-1,CASSEGTSGEYEQYF,TGTGCCAGCAGTGAAGGCACTAGCGGGGAGTACGAGCAGTACTTC
TRBJ2-6,.,few,TRBV19,CASSIGRISGANVLTF,TGTGCCAGTAGTATTGGCAGAATCTCTGGGGCCAACGTCCTGACTTTC
TRBJ2-7,.,.,TRBV11-2,CASSLEGPRTVYEQYF,TGTGCCAGCAGCTTAGAGGGGCCAAGGACGGTCTACGAGCAGTACTTC
TRBJ2-1,.,.,TRBV5-6,CASSLLGGDAYNEQFF,TGTGCCAGCAGCTTGCTCGGGGGAGATGCTTACAATGAGCAGTTCTTC